This T cell receptor beta chain comes out of a study of shared clonotypes between healthy human individuals. Study-wide background: Each donor's CD4 naive and CD4 memory cells filled three plates apiece, CD8 naive two, and CD8 memory one.

The V end lost 5 bases, the J end lost 6 bases, and 20 bases lay between the germline ends. Germline CDR1 reads LNHNV; CDR2 reads YYDKDF (reference sequence). This CDR3 spans 16 amino acids. A note on this clone: The antigen is not known.

Study conclusions and caveats: Around 5% was the fraction of naive CD4 clonotypes found shared across a few donors.

As defined, naive CD8 cells were CD45RO-negative and positively selected for CCR7, with terminally differentiated effector memory CD45RA+ cells excluded. Profiled with immunoSEQ multiplex PCR; TCRdb holds only in-frame clones, not every one. Of around 2,000,000 clones listed, approximately 94% are singletons. This chain uses TRBV15 with TRBJ1-5; D possibly corresponds to TRBD1 (5 bases). This TCR was sampled from a man younger than 35 in good health. The material sequenced was naive CD8+ T cells sorted from blood. The CDR3 nucleotides read TGTGCCACCAGCGGCCCGGAGGGGTTTTCAGGTCAGCCCCAGCATTTT. It yields the protein CATSGPEGFSGQPQHF.